These 2 T cell receptor beta chains came from one sample sequenced in a study of shared clonotypes between healthy human individuals. Here immunoSEQ multiplex PCR was the method, and the copy in TCRdb shows in-frame clones only, minus some. Altogether around 720,000 clones are present, about 80% being singletons, with the ten largest covering 1.5% to 2%. The sequencing input was memory CD4+ T cells sorted from blood. The subset here: CD45RA-negative fraction. All receptors come from a woman aged 25 to 45 in good health.

This clone has only a few counts. The CDR3: CAISPRGQRDEQYF. The CDR3, as DNA: TGTGCCATCAGCCCGCGGGGACAGCGGGACGAGCAGTACTTC. The V and J genes are TRBV10-3 and TRBJ2-7, with D perhaps TRBD1 (7 bases). In germline, CDR1 is ENHRY, CDR2 SYGVKD. Trimming took off 6 bases at V and 5 bases at J, with 17 bases between the two ends. The CDR3 runs to 14 residues.

In this sample, this clone turned up once. V and J are TRBV28 and TRBJ2-5; 8 bases are a match to TRBD1. This CDR3 has 16 residues. Germline CDR1 MDHEN, CDR2 SYDVKM. The V segment lost 6 bases and the J segment 5 bases; nucleotides outside the gene matches: 14. Here the CDR3 reads CASSASLTGAWETQYF. In nucleotides, the CDR3 is TGTGCCAGCAGCGCTTCCCTGACAGGGGCTTGGGAGACCCAGTACTTC.